This T cell receptor beta chain was recorded in a study of response to subunit inactivated influenza vaccine listed by TCRdb under 2018. Turning to the overall study: Deep quantitative profiling of the T cell receptor repertoire was used in the study to follow responses to a trivalent subunit inactivated influenza vaccine.

Libraries came from RT-PCR. TCRdb names Illumina HiSeq 2500 as the instrument used. The public reads were reanalyzed by TCRdb: fastp trimming at Q25, MiXCR alignment, in-frame beta chains only. Records with the same CDR3 protein are collapsed into one entry carrying the most frequent genes and DNA. A total of a few hundred thousand distinct CDR3 sequences appear in this sample, over 9% of them only once. Roughly 11% of the sample rests with the top ten. Remarks on this clonotype: Its cognate antigen has yet to be identified. Base qualities were left out, and no much larger clone turns up one base away.

Including the terminal cysteine and phenylalanine, the CDR3 comprises 12 residues. The read is trimmed to its CDR3 DNA, 36 bases read in frame from base 1. V has 0 bases trimmed and J has 9 bases trimmed; junction bases matching no gene number 1. CDR1 and CDR2 are drawn from the germline V gene (reference sequence): SEHNR, FQNEAQ. Here is what the overall study found, with its caveats: It was suggested by the authors that each seasonal influenza vaccination may recruit only a limited number of new T cells.

The same data also contributed to another study, on T cells expressing NK-cell markers. As the second study states: The TCR beta cDNA libraries were made using 5'RACE template switching, a step that added both a universal primer site and unique molecular identifiers. Three sorted T-cell subsets (CD3+CD56+NKG2C+, CD3+CD56+NKG2C- and CD3+CD56-NKG2C+) from several donors had their TCR beta-chain repertoires profiled. Among the eight sequenced donors, only one was HCMV-seronegative, while the other seven were HCMV-seropositive. In several experiments an anti-gammadeltaTCR antibody was added to restrict sorting to alphabetaTCR-expressing T cells. For five or six donors, the dominant CD3+CD56+NKG2C+ clonotypes were among the top 10 CD8+ clonotypes and accounted for about 1.0-8% of CD8+ T cells. Those dominant clonotypes were again the most abundant among CD3+CD56-NKG2C+ cells in a handful of donors, at about 28.3-65%. Whether the expanded NKG2C-expressing T cell clones were specific for HCMV antigens remained unclear. All eight donors whose samples were sequenced were randomly selected healthy volunteers, three of them men and five women. HCMV serostatus was determined by detecting HCMV-specific IgG in serum with a commercial ELISA kit. Ficoll density gradient centrifugation was used to isolate peripheral blood mononuclear cells from blood. For about six donors, bulk peripheral blood T-cell repertoires were additionally sequenced from unsorted PBMC. Priming for cDNA synthesis came from the TCR beta constant segment, and two successive PCR amplification steps followed. Illumina HiSeq 2000/2500, MiSeq or NextSeq was used to sequence libraries as 2 x 150 bp reads. MIGEC was used to demultiplex reads and group reads by UMI, and MiTCR was used to assemble and quantify clonotypes. Only TCR cDNA sequences supported by at least two reads were kept to exclude erroneous sequences. Downstream repertoire analysis used the tcR package, and clonotypes were matched across fractions by CDR3 nucleotide sequence plus V segment. VDJmatch was used to annotate antigen specificity against VDJdb, with one amino acid substitution allowed in CDR3.

The sample in question was PBMCs from blood, obtained on the day of vaccination. The receptor comes from a man aged 45-65 years who received an inactivated influenza vaccine. Donor details come from another sample of the same person, matched by shared clones. The chain links TRBV7-9 with TRBJ1-1, with 7 bases matching TRBD1. The CDR3 protein: CASSLADRKAFF. The nucleotide sequence reads as follows: TGTGCCAGCAGCTTAGCGGACAGGAAAGCTTTCTTT.